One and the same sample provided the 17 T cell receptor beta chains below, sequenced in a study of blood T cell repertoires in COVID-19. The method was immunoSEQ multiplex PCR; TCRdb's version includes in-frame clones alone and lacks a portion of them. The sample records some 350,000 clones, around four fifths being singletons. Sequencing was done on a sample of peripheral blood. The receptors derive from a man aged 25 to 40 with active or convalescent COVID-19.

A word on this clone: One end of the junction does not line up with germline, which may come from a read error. The CDR3 coding sequence is TGTGCCAGCACTTTACAGGGGGTATATGGCTACACCTTC. This gives the protein CASTLQGVYGYTF. The V gene is TRBV12-3 or TRBV12-4, the J gene TRBJ1-2; 8 nucleotides match TRBD1. CDR3 length: 13 residues.

Written as DNA, the CDR3 is TGTGCCACCAGTAGGGACAAGGGAGACGAGCAGTACTTC. Translation: CATSRDKGDEQYF. V and J are TRBV24-1 and TRBJ2-7; perhaps TRBD1 as D (6 bases). The CDR3 loop spans 13 amino acids. Germline loops: CDR1 KGHDR, CDR2 SFDVKD. V was pared by 6 bases and J by 5 bases, with 13 bases between.

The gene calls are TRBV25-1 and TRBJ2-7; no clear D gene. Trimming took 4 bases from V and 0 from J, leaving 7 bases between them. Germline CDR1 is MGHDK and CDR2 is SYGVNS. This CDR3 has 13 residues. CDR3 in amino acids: CASSVGISYEQYF. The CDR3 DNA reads TGTGCCAGCAGTGTGGGCATCTCCTACGAGCAGTACTTC.

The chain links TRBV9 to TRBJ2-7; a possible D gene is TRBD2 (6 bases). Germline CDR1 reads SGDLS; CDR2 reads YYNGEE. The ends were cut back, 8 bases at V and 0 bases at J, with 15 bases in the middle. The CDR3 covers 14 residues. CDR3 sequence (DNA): TGTGCCAGTGGATTCGGAGGGCCCTCCTACGAGCAGTACTTC. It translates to CASGFGGPSYEQYF. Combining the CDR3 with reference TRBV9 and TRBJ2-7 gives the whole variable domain DSGVTQTPKHLITATGQRVTLRCSPRSGDLSVYWYQQSLDQGLQFLIQYYNGEERAKGNILERFSAQQFPDLHSELNLSSLELGDSALYFCASGFGGPSYEQYFGPGTRLTVT.

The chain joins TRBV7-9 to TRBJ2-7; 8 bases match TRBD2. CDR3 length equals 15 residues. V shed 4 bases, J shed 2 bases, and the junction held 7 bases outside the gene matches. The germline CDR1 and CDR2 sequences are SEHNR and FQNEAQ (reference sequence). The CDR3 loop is CASSSGTRGPYEQYF. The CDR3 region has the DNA TGTGCCAGCAGCTCCGGGACTAGGGGCCCCTACGAGCAGTACTTC.

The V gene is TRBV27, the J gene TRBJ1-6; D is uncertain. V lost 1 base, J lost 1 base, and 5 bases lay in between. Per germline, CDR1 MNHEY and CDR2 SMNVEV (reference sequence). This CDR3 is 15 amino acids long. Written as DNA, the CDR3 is TGTGCCAGCAGTTTATGGCAGTCCTATAATTCACCCCTCCACTTT. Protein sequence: CASSLWQSYNSPLHF.

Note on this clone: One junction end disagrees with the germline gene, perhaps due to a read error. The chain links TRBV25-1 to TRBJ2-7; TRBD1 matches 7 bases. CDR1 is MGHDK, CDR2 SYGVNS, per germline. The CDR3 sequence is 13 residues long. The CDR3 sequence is CASSPNPGQEPYF. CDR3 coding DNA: TGTGCCAGCAGTCCAAATCCCGGACAGGAGCCGTACTTC.

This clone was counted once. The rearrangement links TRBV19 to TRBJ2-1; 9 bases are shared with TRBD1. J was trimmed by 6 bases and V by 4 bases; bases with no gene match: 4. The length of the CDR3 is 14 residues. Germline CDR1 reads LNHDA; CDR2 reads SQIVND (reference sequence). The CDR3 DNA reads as TGTGCCAGTAGTAGGGACAGGGCGGCCAATGAGCAGTTCTTC. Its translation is CASSRDRAANEQFF.

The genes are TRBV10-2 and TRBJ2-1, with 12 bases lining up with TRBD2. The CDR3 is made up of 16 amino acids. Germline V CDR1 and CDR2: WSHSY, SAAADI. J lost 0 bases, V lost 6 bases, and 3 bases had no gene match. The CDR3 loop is CASRLAGGSSYNEQFF. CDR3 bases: TGCGCCAGCAGACTAGCGGGGGGTAGCTCCTACAATGAGCAGTTCTTC.

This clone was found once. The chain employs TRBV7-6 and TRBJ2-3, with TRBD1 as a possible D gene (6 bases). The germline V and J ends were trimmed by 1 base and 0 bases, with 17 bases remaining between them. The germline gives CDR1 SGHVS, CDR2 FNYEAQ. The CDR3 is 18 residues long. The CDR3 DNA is TGTGCCAGCAGCTTAGGTTTGTTGGGACACCAAAGCACAGATACGCAGTATTTT. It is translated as CASSLGLLGHQSTDTQYF.

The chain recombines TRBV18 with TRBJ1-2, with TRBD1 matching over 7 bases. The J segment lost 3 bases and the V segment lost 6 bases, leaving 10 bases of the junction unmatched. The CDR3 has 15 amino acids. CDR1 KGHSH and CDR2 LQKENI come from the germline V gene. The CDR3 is CASSLDRVPDYGYTF. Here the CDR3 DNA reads TGTGCCAGCTCCCTCGACAGGGTTCCCGACTATGGCTACACCTTC.

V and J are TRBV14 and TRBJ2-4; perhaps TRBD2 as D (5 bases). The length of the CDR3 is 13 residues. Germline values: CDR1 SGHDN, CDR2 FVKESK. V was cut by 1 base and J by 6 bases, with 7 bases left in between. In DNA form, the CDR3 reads TGTGCCAGCAGCCAAGTGGCGGGAAACATTCAGTACTTC. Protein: CASSQVAGNIQYF.

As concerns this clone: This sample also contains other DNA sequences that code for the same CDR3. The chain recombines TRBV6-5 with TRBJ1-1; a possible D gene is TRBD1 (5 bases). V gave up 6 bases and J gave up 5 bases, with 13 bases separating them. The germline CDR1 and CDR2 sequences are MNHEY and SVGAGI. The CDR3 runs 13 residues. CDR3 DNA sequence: TGTGCCAGCAGCCCCAGCGGGGGGACTGAAGCTTTCTTT. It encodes CASSPSGGTEAFF.

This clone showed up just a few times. CDR3 region: CASSALAGSGEQYF. The CDR3, as DNA: TGTGCCAGCAGCGCCCTAGCGGGAAGCGGCGAGCAGTACTTC. The chain uses TRBV7-3 and TRBJ2-7, with 9 bases fitting TRBD2. With V trimmed by 5 bases and J by 6 bases, 8 bases remained unmatched. Germline CDR1 reads SGHTA; CDR2 reads FQGTGA. This CDR3 has 14 residues.

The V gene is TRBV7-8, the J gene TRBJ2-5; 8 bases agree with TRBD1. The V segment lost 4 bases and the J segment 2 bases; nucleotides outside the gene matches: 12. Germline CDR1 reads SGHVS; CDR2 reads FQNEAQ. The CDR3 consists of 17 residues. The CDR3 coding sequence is TGTGCCAGCAGCTATCCCCTCGACAGGGGCCCTCAAGAGACCCAGTACTTC. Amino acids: CASSYPLDRGPQETQYF.

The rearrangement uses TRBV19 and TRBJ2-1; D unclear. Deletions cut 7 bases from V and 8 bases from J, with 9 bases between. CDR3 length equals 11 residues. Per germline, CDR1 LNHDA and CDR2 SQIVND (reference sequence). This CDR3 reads CASTDMDEQFF. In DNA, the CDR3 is TGTGCCAGTACAGACATGGATGAGCAGTTCTTC.

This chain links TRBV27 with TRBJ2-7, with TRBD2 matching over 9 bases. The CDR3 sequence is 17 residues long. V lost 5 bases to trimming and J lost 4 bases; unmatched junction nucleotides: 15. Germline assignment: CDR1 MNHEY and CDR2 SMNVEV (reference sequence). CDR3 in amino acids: CASSNPTSGIIGYEQYF. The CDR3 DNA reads TGTGCCAGCAGTAACCCGACTAGCGGAATAATAGGTTACGAGCAGTACTTC.